The 17 T cell receptor beta chains in this list originate from one sample, sequenced in a study of identical twins' blood T cells. Each CDR3 protein gets one entry after TCRdb re-called the 5' RACE reads with MiXCR. The sample consists of fewer than 450,000 distinct CDR3 sequences, approximately 30% of them appearing once. Sequencing was performed on PBMCs. The receptor set was obtained from a woman aged 18-55 years in good health.

The rearrangement links TRBV6-2 or TRBV6-3 to TRBJ1-5; 9 positions agree with TRBD1. Unmatched junction bases numbered 19, after V lost 10 bases and J lost 9 bases. Germline lookup yields CDR1 MNHEY and CDR2 SVGEGT. The CDR3 runs to 16 residues. CDR3 protein: CATLTIGQGNYRPQHF. In DNA, the CDR3 is TGTGCCACCCTGACGATCGGACAGGGGAACTATCGGCCCCAGCATTTT.

This clonotype showed up just a few times. The V gene is TRBV5-1, the J gene TRBJ2-1; possibly TRBD1 for D (5 bases). Deletions cut 0 bases from V and 6 bases from J, with 13 bases between. This CDR3 region has 15 residues. The germline V gene has CDR1 SGHRS and CDR2 YFSETQ. This chain's CDR3 is CASSLGGAETNEQFF. The CDR3 DNA is TGCGCCAGCAGCTTGGGGGGCGCCGAGACCAATGAGCAGTTCTTC. Drawing the rest from reference TRBV5-1 and TRBJ2-1, the complete variable domain is KAGVTQTPRYLIKTRGQQVTLSCSPISGHRSVSWYQQTPGQGLQFLFEYFSETQRNKGNFPGRFSGRQFSNSRSEMNVSTLELGDSALYLCASSLGGAETNEQFFGPGTRLTVL.

This clonotype has just a few counts. The V and J genes are TRBV29-1 and TRBJ2-5, with 8 bases fitting TRBD2. Germline CDR1 and CDR2: SQVTM and ANQGSEA. V shed 6 bases and J 4 bases; nucleotides not matched to a gene: 4. There are 12 residues in the CDR3. For the CDR3, the DNA is TGCAGCGTCCCCGGACTAGCAGAGACCCAGTACTTC. It specifies CSVPGLAETQYF.

The chain is built from TRBV6-2 or TRBV6-3 and TRBJ1-6; 10 nucleotides line up with TRBD1. Germline values: CDR1 MNHEY, CDR2 SVGEGT. Germline trimming cut 0 bases from V and 12 bases from J; bases unmatched to any gene: 11. The CDR3 totals 17 residues. The DNA of the CDR3 is TGTGCCAGCAGTTACTCCGGGACAGGGGCTTACTTTGGACCCCTCCACTTT. This encodes CASSYSGTGAYFGPLHF.

The chain employs TRBV11-2 and TRBJ2-2; TRBD2 aligns across 8 bases. Germline trimming cut 5 bases from V and 0 bases from J; bases unmatched to any gene: 2. The CDR3 spans 15 residues. Per the germline V gene, CDR1 is SGHAT and CDR2 is FQNNGV. DNA of the CDR3: TGTGCCAGCAGCGCGGGGGGATCGAACACCGGGGAGCTGTTTTTT. Translated: CASSAGGSNTGELFF.

This clonotype is a singleton in its sample. This chain uses TRBV19 with TRBJ1-1; D not resolved. V was clipped by 3 bases and J by 3 bases, with 8 bases between them. The CDR3 has 13 residues. Germline V CDR1 and CDR2: LNHDA, SQIVND (reference sequence). This chain's CDR3 is CASSIFADTEAFF. CDR3 DNA sequence: TGTGCCAGTAGTATTTTCGCAGACACTGAAGCTTTCTTT.

Only a few counts were recorded for this clonotype. This chain uses TRBV5-1 with TRBJ1-3; TRBD1 is a possible D gene (5 bases). CDR1 and CDR2 from the germline V gene are SGHRS and YFSETQ. The CDR3 is 15 residues long. V was trimmed by 0 bases and J by 0 bases, leaving 7 bases between them. The CDR3 sequence is CASSLEGISGNTIYF. CDR3 coding DNA: TGCGCCAGCAGCTTGGAGGGGATCTCTGGAAACACCATATATTTT.

The V and J genes are TRBV2 and TRBJ1-5; D is unclear. V dropped 8 bases and J dropped 0 bases, with 11 bases sitting between them. There are 14 residues in the CDR3. The germline gives CDR1 SNHLY, CDR2 FYNNEI. The CDR3 reads CASLARLSNQPQHF. The DNA of the CDR3 is TGTGCCAGCCTCGCAAGACTTAGCAATCAGCCCCAGCATTTT.

This clonotype was seen only a few times. The chain has TRBV18 and TRBJ2-1, with 8 bases aligning to TRBD2. This CDR3 is built from 14 residues. CDR1 and CDR2 (germline): KGHSH, LQKENI. Unmatched junction bases numbered 5, after V lost 3 bases and J lost 7 bases. CDR3 sequence: CASSPAGGWNEQFF. In DNA, the CDR3 is TGTGCCAGCTCACCGGCGGGAGGTTGGAATGAGCAGTTCTTC.

The table lists this clonotype with many counts. The chain couples TRBV29-1 to TRBJ2-3; the match to TRBD2 covers 10 bases. The CDR3 sequence is 15 residues long. Germline V lookup: CDR1 SQVTM, CDR2 ANQGSEA. V dropped 4 bases and J dropped 2; count of bases not matched to a gene: 6. The CDR3 here is CSVVWTSGYTDTQYF. The DNA of the CDR3 is TGCAGCGTTGTTTGGACTAGCGGATACACAGATACGCAGTATTTT.

The chain employs TRBV3-1 and TRBJ1-6, with 8 bases fitting TRBD1. The CDR3 covers 14 residues. With 3 bases clipped from V and 9 bases from J, the junction kept 4 bases outside the gene matches. CDR1 and CDR2 (germline): LGHDT, YNNKEL (reference sequence). CDR3 nucleotides: TGTGCCAGCAGCCAGCGGACAGGGAGTTCACCCCTCCACTTT. Translated, it gives CASSQRTGSSPLHF.

This chain joins TRBV7-6 and TRBJ2-4, with TRBD1 as a possible D gene (6 bases). The CDR3 loop spans 14 amino acids. Germline V gene data show CDR1 as SGHVS and CDR2 as FNYEAQ. Trimming pared 5 bases from V and 7 bases from J, leaving 15 bases between. The DNA for the CDR3 is TGTGCCAGCAGCGCTCGGGACATCAGGAACATTCAGTACTTC. Translating gives CASSARDIRNIQYF.

The chain joins TRBV5-6 to TRBJ2-5; D unresolved. This CDR3 has 14 residues. In germline, CDR1 is SGHDT, CDR2 YYEEEE. V was cut by 4 bases and J by 2 bases, with 12 bases left in between. CDR3 bases: TGTGCCAGCAGCCCTACGGAAGATCAAGAGACCCAGTACTTC. Its translation: CASSPTEDQETQYF.

The rearrangement uses TRBV7-2 and TRBJ1-1, with D uncertain. The CDR3 covers 15 residues. V lost 1 base and J lost 5, with 14 bases in between. Germline values: CDR1 SGHTA, CDR2 FQGNSA. The CDR3 reads CASSLDGRVGTEAFF. In DNA, the CDR3 is TGTGCCAGCAGCTTAGATGGGCGGGTGGGTACTGAAGCTTTCTTT.

This clonotype showed up just a few times. This chain joins TRBV5-1 and TRBJ1-5, with 7 positions matching TRBD1. Germline V gene sequence: CDR1 SGHRS, CDR2 YFSETQ. The CDR3 runs 15 residues. The V gene end was trimmed by 3 bases and the J gene end by 3 bases; junction bases not matched to a gene: 6. The DNA for the CDR3 is TGCGCCAGCAGCTCCCGGGACAGCAACAATCAGCCCCAGCATTTT. Protein sequence: CASSSRDSNNQPQHF.

The chain combines TRBV20-1 with TRBJ1-6; tentatively, D is TRBD1 (6 bases). Germline CDR1 is DFQATT and CDR2 is SNEGSKA (reference sequence). The CDR3 is 14 residues long. V shed 6 bases and J shed 7 bases, with 16 bases lying between them. CDR3 nucleotide sequence: TGCAGTGCAAGGGACATAATGGGGAATTCACCCCTCCACTTT. It encodes CSARDIMGNSPLHF.

This clonotype was counted only a few times. The chain recombines TRBV10-1 with TRBJ2-1, with TRBD1 matching over 11 bases. Germline V CDR1 and CDR2: WNHNN, SYGVQD (reference sequence). The CDR3 loop spans 15 amino acids. With V trimmed by 4 bases and J by 6 bases, 5 bases remained unmatched. The CDR3 sequence: CASSVTGTGGNEQFF. CDR3 coding DNA: TGCGCCAGCAGTGTAACCGGGACAGGGGGCAATGAGCAGTTCTTC.